This record looks at one T cell receptor (beta chain) sequence and its context. This specimen includes other DNA sequences encoding the same CDR3. The data were obtained in a study of blood T cell repertoires in COVID-19. As for the study in general: Samples came from the United States, Italy and Spain, spanning acute and convalescent COVID-19. T cells, B-cell-depleted T cells, or PBMCs provided the cDNA or gDNA that served as material.

CDR3 size: 14 residues. The V gene end was trimmed by 4 bases and the J gene end by 1 base; junction bases not matched to a gene: 3. Germline CDR1 and CDR2: LGHDT and YNNKEL (reference sequence). How the authors handled the data: For nucleated cells, counts were estimated from reference gene primer amplification. Profiled with immunoSEQ multiplex PCR; TCRdb holds only in-frame clones, not every one. V, J and clone size derive from that table, while D and trimming were established from the DNA sequence. Of some 190,000 clones listed, about 70% are singletons. The V and J genes are TRBV3-1 (or the pseudogene TRBV3-2) and TRBJ1-1; 7 nucleotides align to TRBD1. The TCR sequence derives from a woman aged 45-59 years with active or convalescent COVID-19. Material for sequencing was peripheral blood. The CDR3 nucleotides read TGTGCCAGCAGCCGACAGGGAAGGAACACTGAAGCTTTCTTT. Protein product: CASSRQGRNTEAFF.